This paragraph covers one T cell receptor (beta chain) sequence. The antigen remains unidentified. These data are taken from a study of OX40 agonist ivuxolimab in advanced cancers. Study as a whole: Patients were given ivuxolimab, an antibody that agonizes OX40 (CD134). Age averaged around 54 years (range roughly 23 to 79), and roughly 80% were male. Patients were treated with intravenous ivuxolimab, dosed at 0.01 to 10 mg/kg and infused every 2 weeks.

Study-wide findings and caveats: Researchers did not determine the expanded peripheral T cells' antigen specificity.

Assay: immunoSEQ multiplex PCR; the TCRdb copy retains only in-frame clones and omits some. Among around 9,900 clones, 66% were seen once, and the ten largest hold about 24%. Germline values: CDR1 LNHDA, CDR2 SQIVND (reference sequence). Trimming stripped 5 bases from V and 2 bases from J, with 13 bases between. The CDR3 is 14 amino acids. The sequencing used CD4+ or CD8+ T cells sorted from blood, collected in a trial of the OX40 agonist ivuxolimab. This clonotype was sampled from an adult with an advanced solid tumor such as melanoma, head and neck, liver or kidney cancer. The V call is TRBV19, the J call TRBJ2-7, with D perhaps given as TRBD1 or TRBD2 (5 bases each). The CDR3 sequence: CASSVRDGTYEQYF. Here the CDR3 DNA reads TGTGCCAGTAGTGTCCGGGACGGTACCTACGAGCAGTACTTC. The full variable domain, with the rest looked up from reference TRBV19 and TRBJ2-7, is DGGITQSPKYLFRKEGQNVTLSCEQNLNHDAMYWYRQDPGQGLRLIYYSQIVNDFQKGDIAEGYSVSREKKESFPLTVTSAQKNPTAFYLCASSVRDGTYEQYFGPGTRLTVT.